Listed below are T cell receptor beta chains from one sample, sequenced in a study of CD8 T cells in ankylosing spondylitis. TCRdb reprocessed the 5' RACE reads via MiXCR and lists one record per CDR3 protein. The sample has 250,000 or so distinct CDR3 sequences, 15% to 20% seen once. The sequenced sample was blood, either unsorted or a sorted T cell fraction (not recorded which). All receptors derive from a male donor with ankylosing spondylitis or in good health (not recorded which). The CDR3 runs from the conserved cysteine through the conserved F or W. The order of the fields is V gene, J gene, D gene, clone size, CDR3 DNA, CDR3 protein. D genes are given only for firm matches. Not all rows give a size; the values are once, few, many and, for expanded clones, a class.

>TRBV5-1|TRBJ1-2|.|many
TGCGCCAGCAGCTTGGGGGAGGACCTTGGCTATGGCTACACCTTC
CASSLGEDLGYGYTF
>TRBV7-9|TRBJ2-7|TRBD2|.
TGTGCCAGCAGCGCCGGACTAGCGGGTGCCTACGAGCAGTACTTC
CASSAGLAGAYEQYF
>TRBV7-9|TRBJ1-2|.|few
TGTGCCAGCAGCCATGGGGCCAATAACTATGGCTACACCTTC
CASSHGANNYGYTF
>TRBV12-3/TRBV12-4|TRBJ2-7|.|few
TGTGCCAGCAGTTCACTACGACTCGCAGGTTCCTACGAGCAGTACTTC
CASSSLRLAGSYEQYF
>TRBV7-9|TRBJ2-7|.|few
TGTGCCAGCAGCCTCGACAGGACCGAGCAGTACTTC
CASSLDRTEQYF
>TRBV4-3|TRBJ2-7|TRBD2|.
TGCGCCAGCAGCCAAGGGACCGGGACTAGCGGGATGTACGAGCAGTACTTC
CASSQGTGTSGMYEQYF
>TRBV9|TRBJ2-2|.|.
TGTGCCAGCAGCGTCGCCCCGGACAGAATGAACACCGGGGAGCTGTTTTTT
CASSVAPDRMNTGELFF
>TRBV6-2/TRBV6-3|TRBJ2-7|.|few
TGTGCCAGCAGTTACACGGTCGCCTACGAGCAGTACTTC
CASSYTVAYEQYF
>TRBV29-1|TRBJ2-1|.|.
TGCAGCGTTGAAGTAGGGATGGGTGAGCAGTTCTTC
CSVEVGMGEQFF
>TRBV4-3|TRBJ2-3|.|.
TGCGCCAGCAGCCAAGATCCTCGCTCGCAAGATACGCAGTATTTT
CASSQDPRSQDTQYF
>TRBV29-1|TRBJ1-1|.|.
TGCAGCGTTGAATTCGAGGACACTGAAGCTTTCTTT
CSVEFEDTEAFF
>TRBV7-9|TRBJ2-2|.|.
TGTGCCAGCAGCTTAGATCGTAACACCGGGGAGCTGTTTTTT
CASSLDRNTGELFF
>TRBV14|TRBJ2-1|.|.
TGTGCCAGCAGCCAAACTAGCCCCAATGAGCAGTTCTTC
CASSQTSPNEQFF
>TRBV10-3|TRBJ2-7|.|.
TGTGCCATCAGTGTTGTTTCCGGGGATACCGAGCAGTACTTC
CAISVVSGDTEQYF
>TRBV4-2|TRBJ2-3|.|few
TGTGCCAGCAGCCAAGATGCGGCAGGGGCGGCAGATACGCAGTATTTT
CASSQDAAGAADTQYF
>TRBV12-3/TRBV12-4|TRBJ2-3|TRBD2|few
TGTGCCAGCAGTCCCAAAATAGCGGGAGGGCTTGGAGATACGCAGTATTTT
CASSPKIAGGLGDTQYF
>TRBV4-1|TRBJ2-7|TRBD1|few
TGCGCCAGCAGCCCGGGACAGAGGTTCTACGAGCAGTACTTC
CASSPGQRFYEQYF
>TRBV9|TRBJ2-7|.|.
TGTGCCAGCAGCGTAGGTGGAGGGAACTACGAGCAGTACTTC
CASSVGGGNYEQYF
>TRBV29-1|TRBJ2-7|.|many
TGCAGCGTTGAAACCCCCAATCGACAAGGCGAGCAGTACTTC
CSVETPNRQGEQYF
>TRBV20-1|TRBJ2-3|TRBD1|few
TGCAGTTCTGACAGGGGAACAGATACGCAGTATTTT
CSSDRGTDTQYF
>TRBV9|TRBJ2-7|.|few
TGTGCCAGCAGCGTAGTTGGTGAGGGTGATAACGAGCAGTACTTC
CASSVVGEGDNEQYF
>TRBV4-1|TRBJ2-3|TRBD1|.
TGCGCCAGCAGCCAGGGACAGGGTGTCTCCATCTCCACAGATACGCAGTATTTT
CASSQGQGVSISTDTQYF
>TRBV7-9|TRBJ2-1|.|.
TGTGCCAGCAGCTTACGGAGGGAGCCTGACAATGAGCAGTTCTTC
CASSLRREPDNEQFF
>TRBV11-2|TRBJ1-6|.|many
TGTGCCATCCCTGGGAGAAGTTATAATTCACCCCTCCACTTT
CAIPGRSYNSPLHF
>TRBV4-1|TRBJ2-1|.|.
TGCGCCAGCAGCCACGTAACCCAAGGAAGGACGGAGCAGTTCTTC
CASSHVTQGRTEQFF
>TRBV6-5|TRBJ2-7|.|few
TGTGCCAGCAGTTCCTCCGGCGCTTCCTACGAGCAGTACTTC
CASSSSGASYEQYF
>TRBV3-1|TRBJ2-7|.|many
TGTGCCAGCAGCCATAGGACGCGGTCCTACGAGCAGTACTTC
CASSHRTRSYEQYF